This T cell receptor (beta chain) was obtained from a study of breast tumors, draining lymph nodes, adjacent tissues (dated by TCRdb to the mid-2010s). In terms of the full investigation: Breast cancer patients provided tumor, adjacent nontumor tissue and axillary lymph nodes, and the study compared the TCR beta repertoires across these three sources. In human breast cancer, the study set out to assess how tumor, surrounding tissue and draining lymph node repertoires relate to one another and whether T cells might be exchanged between them. Study-level results and caveats: The data were judged consistent with most tumor T cells deriving from the lymph node and then expanding within tumor tissue. Tumor T-cell repertoires showed less diversity than lymph node repertoires and more diversity than nontumor tissue repertoires, and tumor T-cell repertoires showed preferential V and J gene usage. The similarity between tumor and nontumor tissue repertoires was significantly greater in luminal-like breast cancer than in basal-like breast cancer. Rather than being directly demonstrated, the conclusion that tumor T cells originate in lymph nodes was presented as consistent with a hypothesis.

About this clonotype: It has no known antigen specificity. No base-level quality is on record; no much larger clone is a single base apart.

Data came from an Illumina HiSeq 2000. TCR beta chain libraries were generated through multiplex PCR amplification. High-throughput sequencing was used to analyze the amplified TCR beta chain products. The public sequencing data were trimmed at Q25 with fastp and processed into clonotypes with MiXCR by TCRdb, which kept only in-frame beta chains. Each entry merges the rows of one CDR3 protein and shows their most common DNA and genes. The sample includes tens of thousands of distinct CDR3 sequences, with roughly 40% observed a single time. Roughly a tenth of the sample lies in the top ten. The sample consisted of breast tumor tissue. The receptor's source is a female donor with breast cancer. Some clones in this sample may be carry-over from other donors' samples.

The nucleotides read TGTGCCAGCAGCGCTGGCCGGGACAGCACAGATACGCAGTATTTT. It translates to CASSAGRDSTDTQYF. The rearranged chain carries TRBV9 and TRBJ2-3, with the D call perhaps TRBD1 or TRBD2, each one matching 5 bases. V is cut by 3 bases and J by 0 bases, and the space between the germline ends is 11 bases. From the cysteine through the phenylalanine, the CDR3 covers 15 amino acids. Left in the record is the CDR3 DNA by itself, 45 bases read in frame from the first base. The germline V gene gives CDR1 as SGDLS and CDR2 as YYNGEE.